These 28 T cell receptor beta chains were sequenced from one sample in a study of cytomegalovirus exposure and HLA in healthy donors (dated by TCRdb to between 2016 and 2019). The library was produced with the immunoSEQ multiplex PCR assay. TCRdb retrieved this table from immuneACCESS and kept in-frame rearrangements only. Not all clones are present; in checked studies, unresolved V genes account for under half, and no reason is known for the remainder. Here the sample has about 120,000 clones; around nine tenths occur a single time. The ten top clones hold 4.4% of the sample. The sequenced material came from PBMCs. These TCRs come from a man aged 18 to 30 in good health and CMV-seropositive.

The rearrangement links TRBV29-1 to TRBJ2-1; no clear D gene. The V and J ends lost 6 bases and 5 bases respectively, with 8 bases between them. Germline CDR1 and CDR2: SQVTM and ANQGSEA. The CDR3 is 11 residues long. The CDR3 coding sequence is TGCAGCGTGCAACACAACAATGAGCAGTTCTTC. It yields the protein CSVQHNNEQFF.

The gene calls are TRBV2 and TRBJ2-3, with 7 bases fitting TRBD1. Germline lookup yields CDR1 SNHLY and CDR2 FYNNEI. This CDR3 spans 15 amino acids. The J segment lost 1 base and the V segment lost 4 bases, leaving 5 bases of the junction unmatched. The CDR3 sequence is CASSAGTDRTDTQYF. Written as DNA, the CDR3 is TGTGCCAGCAGTGCCGGGACAGATCGCACAGATACGCAGTATTTT.

The chain combines TRBV6-1 with TRBJ1-6; a weak D match, TRBD1 (6 bases). The V and J ends lost 4 bases and 6 bases respectively, with 13 bases between them. The CDR3 extends over 15 amino acids. Per germline, CDR1 MNHNS and CDR2 SASEGT. CDR3 amino acids: CASSGTAAGNSPLHF. The CDR3 nucleotides are TGTGCCAGCAGTGGGACAGCAGCTGGTAATTCACCCCTCCACTTT.

The chain carries TRBV4-2 and TRBJ2-1; D is possibly TRBD2 (6 bases). Trimming removed 1 base from V and 6 bases from J, with 13 bases in between. The CDR3 loop spans 15 amino acids. Germline V gene lookup returns CDR1 LGHNA and CDR2 YNFKEQ. The CDR3 protein is CASSQARGLSNEQFF. In DNA form, the CDR3 reads TGTGCCAGCAGCCAAGCCCGGGGACTCTCCAATGAGCAGTTCTTC.

This clone is a singleton in its sample. This rearrangement joins TRBV7-9 to TRBJ1-5; 8 nucleotides agree with TRBD1. This CDR3 is 17 amino acids long. J gave up 0 bases and V 0 bases, and 4 bases lay outside the gene matches. Germline loops: CDR1 SEHNR, CDR2 FQNEAQ (reference sequence). The CDR3 sequence is CASSLARTGYSNQPQHF. CDR3 bases: TGTGCCAGCAGCTTAGCCCGGACAGGGTATAGCAATCAGCCCCAGCATTTT.

Note on this clone: The junction and the germline gene differ at one end; a read error may be behind it. The chain carries TRBV4-1 and TRBJ1-1; unclear D gene. The CDR3 is 12 residues long. Germline CDR1 MGHRA, CDR2 YSYEKL. The CDR3 spells CASNQPGTEAFF. The CDR3 coding sequence is TGCGCCAGCAACCAACCGGGCACTGAAGCTTTCTTT.

V usage is TRBV27 and J usage is TRBJ2-5; no firm D call. Germline-derived CDR1 and CDR2 are MNHEY and SMNVEV (reference sequence). The CDR3 loop spans 16 amino acids. V lost 1 base, J lost 0 bases, and 12 bases lay in between. In nucleotides, the CDR3 is TGTGCCAGCAGTTTATTCTCCCAGGCGAACCAAGAGACCCAGTACTTC. Protein sequence: CASSLFSQANQETQYF.

This clone was counted a few times. The V gene is TRBV7-2, the J gene TRBJ1-6; TRBD1 is a possible D gene (5 bases). Germline V gives CDR1 SGHTA, CDR2 FQGNSA. The ends were cut back, 4 bases at V and 10 bases at J, with 20 bases in the middle. This CDR3 has 16 amino acids. The CDR3 DNA sequence: TGTGCCAGCAGCTGGAATTTGGCCAGGGTATTGTCACCCCTCCACTTT. This encodes CASSWNLARVLSPLHF.

CDR3 bases: TGTGCCAGCAGATATACAGGGGGCAGAAACACCATATATTTT. It translates to CASRYTGGRNTIYF. V usage is TRBV28 and J usage is TRBJ1-3, with 9 bases identical to TRBD1. Per the germline V gene, CDR1 is MDHEN and CDR2 is SYDVKM. With 6 bases clipped from V and 5 bases from J, the junction kept 5 bases outside the gene matches. CDR3 length: 14 amino acids.

The chain combines TRBV7-8 with TRBJ1-1; 12 nucleotides match TRBD1. The germline gives CDR1 SGHVS, CDR2 FQNEAQ. Germline trimming cut 7 bases from V and 10 bases from J; bases unmatched to any gene: 10. The CDR3 is 14 amino acids. The DNA for the CDR3 is TGTGCCAGCAACCCCGACCGGGACAGGGGGCGAGCTTTCTTT. Its protein is CASNPDRDRGRAFF.

CDR3 in DNA: TGCGCCAGCAGTGAGTCGAGGGGACAGGGTCGCAATGAGCAGTTCTTC. Protein product: CASSESRGQGRNEQFF. This chain joins TRBV10-2 and TRBJ2-1; 9 bases line up with TRBD1. The CDR3 sequence is 16 residues long. The germline V gene encodes CDR1 WSHSY and CDR2 SAAADI. V gave up 0 bases and J gave up 6 bases; unmatched junction bases: 6.

The chain uses TRBV4-1 and TRBJ1-5, with no clear D. The CDR3 runs 14 residues. The germline gives CDR1 MGHRA, CDR2 YSYEKL. The V end lost 0 bases, the J end lost 6 bases, and 9 bases lay between the germline ends. The DNA of the CDR3 is TGCGCCAGCAGCCAAGAATCCTATCGTCAGCCCCAGCATTTT. Its translation is CASSQESYRQPQHF.

This chain links TRBV7-6 with TRBJ1-6; no definite D call. Trimming cost V 0 bases and J 0 bases, with 9 bases left between them. This CDR3 is built from 17 residues. Germline lookup yields CDR1 SGHVS and CDR2 FNYEAQ. The CDR3 bases are TGTGCCAGCAGCTTAGCCGCAGTAAGCTCCTATAATTCACCCCTCCACTTT. It encodes CASSLAAVSSYNSPLHF.

CDR3 in amino acids: CASSYSILAGEEEQYF. The CDR3 DNA reads TGTGCCAGCAGTTACTCGATTCTAGCGGGGGAAGAAGAGCAGTACTTC. The V call is TRBV6-6, the J call TRBJ2-7; 10 positions agree with TRBD2. V shed 0 bases and J 7 bases; nucleotides not matched to a gene: 9. The CDR3 extends over 16 amino acids. Germline values: CDR1 MNHNY, CDR2 SVGAGI (reference sequence).

The gene calls are TRBV5-5 and TRBJ1-6, with D possibly being TRBD1 (6 bases). The V end lost 4 bases, the J end lost 0 bases, and 14 bases lay between the germline ends. Germline CDR1 and CDR2: SGHKS and YYEKEE (reference sequence). CDR3 size: 17 residues. CDR3 residues: CASSVGQFSSYNSPLHF. CDR3 coding DNA: TGTGCCAGCAGCGTCGGACAGTTTAGCTCCTATAATTCACCCCTCCACTTT. Looking up the rest from reference TRBV5-5 and TRBJ1-6 gives the full variable domain: DAGVTQSPTHLIKTRGQQVTLRCSPISGHKSVSWYQQVLGQGPQFIFQYYEKEERGRGNFPDRFSARQFPNYSSELNVNALLLGDSALYLCASSVGQFSSYNSPLHFGNGTRLTVT.

The chain is built from TRBV7-9 and TRBJ2-7; D is undetermined. Germline loops: CDR1 SEHNR, CDR2 FQNEAQ (reference sequence). Trimming shortened V by 1 base and J by 5 bases, and 9 bases separated the two germline ends. The CDR3 loop spans 13 amino acids. The CDR3 protein is CASSLGGSHEQYF. As DNA, the CDR3 is TGTGCCAGCAGCTTAGGAGGTTCCCACGAGCAGTACTTC.

This chain links TRBV6-1 with TRBJ1-5; 7 nucleotides line up with TRBD1. The CDR3 extends over 14 amino acids. CDR1 and CDR2 from the germline V gene are MNHNS and SASEGT. J lost 4 bases, V lost 6 bases, and 6 bases had no gene match. The chain's CDR3 is CASSGQAENQPQHF. For the CDR3, the DNA is TGTGCCAGCAGCGGACAGGCCGAAAATCAGCCCCAGCATTTT.

V and J are TRBV12-5 and TRBJ2-5, with D perhaps matching TRBD2 (6 bases). The germline V and J ends were trimmed by 3 bases and 4 bases, with 15 bases remaining between them. The V gene's germline CDR1 is LGHNT and CDR2 FRNRAP. This CDR3 has 15 amino acids. CDR3 protein: CASGFGVRGGETQYF. The CDR3 DNA reads TGTGCTAGTGGTTTTGGCGTAAGGGGAGGAGAGACCCAGTACTTC.

The rearrangement links TRBV7-9 to TRBJ1-2, with 9 bases lining up with TRBD1. Per germline, CDR1 SEHNR and CDR2 FQNEAQ (reference sequence). The CDR3 runs to 13 residues. V trimming: 5 bases; J trimming: 4 bases; junction bases outside the gene matches: 2. CDR3 coding DNA: TGTGCCAGCAGCCCGGGACAGGGCTATGGCTACACCTTC. As protein: CASSPGQGYGYTF.

The chain is built from TRBV6-1 and TRBJ1-3, with a tentative D call TRBD1 (5 bases). CDR1 MNHNS and CDR2 SASEGT come from the germline V gene. The length of the CDR3 is 14 residues. Trimming took off 4 bases at V and 7 bases at J, with 14 bases between the two ends. The CDR3 sequence is CASSGAGLSNTIYF. The CDR3, as DNA: TGTGCCAGCAGTGGGGCGGGGCTCTCGAACACCATATATTTT.

This clone is a singleton in its sample. The gene calls are TRBV7-2 and TRBJ2-5; 7 nucleotides align to TRBD2. V lost 3 bases to trimming and J lost 6 bases; unmatched junction nucleotides: 10. Germline-derived CDR1 and CDR2 are SGHTA and FQGNSA. CDR3 length: 15 amino acids. The CDR3: CASSFPTSNPKTQYF. CDR3 nucleotide sequence: TGTGCCAGCAGCTTCCCGACTAGCAACCCCAAGACCCAGTACTTC.

The CDR3 loop reads CASSGAGGNAEAFF. For the CDR3, the DNA is TGTGCCAGTAGTGGAGCAGGGGGAAACGCTGAAGCTTTCTTT. The rearrangement uses TRBV19 and TRBJ1-1; 7 nucleotides align to TRBD1. This CDR3 is built from 14 residues. The trim removed 5 bases at V and 6 bases at J, leaving 9 bases unmatched. CDR1 is LNHDA and CDR2 is SQIVND in the germline V gene (reference sequence). The whole variable domain, remainder taken from reference TRBV19 and TRBJ1-1, is DGGITQSPKYLFRKEGQNVTLSCEQNLNHDAMYWYRQDPGQGLRLIYYSQIVNDFQKGDIAEGYSVSREKKESFPLTVTSAQKNPTAFYLCASSGAGGNAEAFFGQGTRLTVV.

In the case of this clone: In the same sample, other DNA sequences code for this CDR3. V and J are TRBV11-2 and TRBJ1-2, with TRBD1 matching over 7 bases. The CDR3 extends over 13 amino acids. CDR1 SGHAT and CDR2 FQNNGV come from the germline V gene. The V gene end was trimmed by 4 bases and the J gene end by 2 bases; junction bases not matched to a gene: 1. Written as DNA, the CDR3 is TGTGCCAGCAGCTCGACAGGGAACTATGGCTACACCTTC. The encoded protein is CASSSTGNYGYTF. The variable domain in full, completed from reference TRBV11-2 and TRBJ1-2, reads EAGVAQSPRYKIIEKRQSVAFWCNPISGHATLYWYQQILGQGPKLLIQFQNNGVVDDSQLPKDRFSAERLKGVDSTLKIQPAKLEDSAVYLCASSSTGNYGYTFGSGTRLTVV.

This chain joins TRBV2 and TRBJ1-5, with 7 bases aligning to TRBD1. The V segment lost 4 bases and the J segment 6 bases; nucleotides outside the gene matches: 6. CDR1 is SNHLY and CDR2 is FYNNEI in the germline V gene. This CDR3 region has 14 residues. CDR3 amino acids: CASSVTTGVQPQHF. CDR3 bases: TGTGCCAGCAGTGTCACAACAGGGGTTCAGCCCCAGCATTTT.

The chain recombines TRBV10-3 with TRBJ2-1; tentatively, D is TRBD2 (5 bases). V dropped 5 bases and J dropped 6 bases, with 5 bases sitting between them. The CDR3 extends over 11 amino acids. The germline CDR1 and CDR2 sequences are ENHRY and SYGVKD. This chain's CDR3 is CAISRGNEQFF. The CDR3 coding sequence is TGTGCCATCAGTCGGGGCAATGAGCAGTTCTTC.

V and J are TRBV4-2 and TRBJ2-3; TRBD2 matches 12 bases. Germline V gene sequence: CDR1 LGHNA, CDR2 YNFKEQ. The CDR3 spans 16 residues. V dropped 0 bases and J dropped 9; count of bases not matched to a gene: 7. The CDR3 region is CASSQDSSGGAGTQYF. The CDR3 bases are TGTGCCAGCAGCCAAGATTCTAGCGGGGGGGCAGGCACGCAGTATTTT.

CDR3 protein: CASSFSYRDRRGIAGNTIYF. The CDR3 nucleotides read TGTGCCAGCAGCTTCAGCTACCGGGACAGGAGGGGGATTGCTGGAAACACCATATATTTT. The rearrangement links TRBV28 to TRBJ1-3; TRBD1 aligns across 8 bases. Germline loops: CDR1 MDHEN, CDR2 SYDVKM. With 6 bases clipped from V and 2 bases from J, the junction kept 21 bases outside the gene matches. The CDR3 runs 20 residues.

This clone has just a few counts. The rearrangement uses TRBV7-9 and TRBJ1-4; D is unresolved. This CDR3 spans 15 amino acids. The germline V gene encodes CDR1 SEHNR and CDR2 FQNEAQ (reference sequence). Trimming left V 3 bases short and J 7 bases short, with 15 bases between. The CDR3 spells CASSFPRRLGEKLFF. CDR3 DNA sequence: TGTGCCAGCAGCTTCCCCCGGCGGCTGGGTGAAAAACTGTTTTTT.